This T cell receptor beta chain was profiled in a study of beta chain features in type 1 diabetes. This clone was picked up a small number of times. Isolated RNA was reverse transcribed in full, so expressed TCRB transcripts were sequenced. Profiled with immunoSEQ multiplex PCR; TCRdb holds only in-frame clones, not every one. The data show hundreds of thousands of clones, 15% to 19% seen once. The CDR3 loop spans 16 amino acids. V dropped 4 bases and J dropped 0; count of bases not matched to a gene: 10. Germline CDR1 reads SGHRS; CDR2 reads YFSETQ. The V call is TRBV5-1, the J call TRBJ2-7; TRBD1 agrees at 7 bases. Specimen: naive CD4+ T cells from blood. The sequence derives from a man aged 18 to 30 in good health. The CDR3 nucleotides read TGCGCCAGCAGCCCAGGCCCTCACAGGGGCTCCTACGAGCAGTACTTC. It yields the protein CASSPGPHRGSYEQYF.